Shown below are 7 T cell receptor beta chains from a single sample sequenced in a study of blood T cell repertoires in COVID-19. The repertoire was sequenced with immunoSEQ multiplex PCR; TCRdb's copy has only in-frame clones and lacks some. Among roughly 190,000 clones listed, about 86% were seen once. Sequencing was performed on peripheral blood. These receptors were collected from a young man with active or convalescent COVID-19.

This rearrangement joins TRBV28 to TRBJ2-1; 8 bases fit TRBD1. V lost 1 base to trimming and J lost 3 bases; unmatched junction nucleotides: 2. Germline V lookup: CDR1 MDHEN, CDR2 SYDVKM. CDR3 length: 15 amino acids. CDR3 loop: CASSLLQGVYNEQFF. The DNA of the CDR3 is TGTGCCAGCAGTTTATTACAGGGGGTCTACAATGAGCAGTTCTTC.

The rearrangement links TRBV6-5 to TRBJ1-4; D is unclear. The CDR3 loop spans 14 amino acids. CDR1 is MNHEY, CDR2 SVGAGI, per germline. V lost 8 bases, J lost 0 bases, and 10 bases lay in between. Here the CDR3 DNA reads TGTGCCAGCGTGGAGGTAGCAACTAATGAAAAACTGTTTTTT. It codes for CASVEVATNEKLFF.

V and J are TRBV5-4 and TRBJ2-7; 12 bases map to TRBD1. Germline lookup yields CDR1 SGHNT and CDR2 YYREEE (reference sequence). V trimming: 3 bases; J trimming: 6 bases; junction bases outside the gene matches: 1. The CDR3 loop spans 13 amino acids. The CDR3 here is CASSWDRGREQYV. The CDR3 DNA reads TGTGCCAGCAGCTGGGACAGGGGGCGCGAGCAGTACGTC.

The chain uses TRBV3-1 (or the pseudogene TRBV3-2) and TRBJ2-3; TRBD2 aligns across 8 bases. The CDR3 runs 16 residues. Germline CDR1 is LGHDT and CDR2 is YNNKEL (reference sequence). Trimming at V came to 4 bases and at J to 2 bases, leaving 8 bases not matched to a gene. CDR3 amino acids: CASSPGAGGLTDTQYF. In DNA form, the CDR3 reads TGTGCCAGCAGCCCCGGGGCGGGGGGACTCACAGATACGCAGTATTTT.

This chain joins TRBV6-5 and TRBJ1-4; TRBD1 matches at 10 bases. This CDR3 comprises 15 residues. In germline, CDR1 is MNHEY, CDR2 SVGAGI. The V gene end was trimmed by 6 bases and the J gene end by 5 bases; junction bases not matched to a gene: 6. CDR3 in amino acids: CASRGLGQGNEKLFF. The CDR3 nucleotides read TGTGCCAGCAGGGGTTTGGGACAGGGGAATGAAAAACTGTTTTTT.

The rearrangement links TRBV4-1 to TRBJ1-3; TRBD1 is a possible D gene (5 bases). Germline V gene lookup returns CDR1 MGHRA and CDR2 YSYEKL. CDR3 length: 15 residues. The V gene lost 0 bases and the J gene lost 4 bases, with 10 bases spanning the gap. CDR3 in DNA: TGCGCCAGCAGCCAAGAGGGGACTTCAGGAAACACCATATATTTT. Its translation: CASSQEGTSGNTIYF.

The genes are TRBV7-2 and TRBJ2-2, with D possibly matching TRBD1 (6 bases). Germline CDR1 SGHTA, CDR2 FQGNSA. The CDR3 covers 16 residues. The V gene lost 6 bases and the J gene lost 2 bases, with 16 bases spanning the gap. CDR3 in DNA: TGTGCCAGCAGTCGTACCGGGACACCTAACACCGGGGAGCTGTTTTTT. This translates into CASSRTGTPNTGELFF.